These 19 T cell receptor beta chains originate from one sample sequenced in a study of blood T cell repertoires in COVID-19. Only in-frame clones appear in the TCRdb table, and some are missing; sequencing was by immunoSEQ multiplex PCR. The profile covers roughly 330,000 clones, with 70% to 90% appearing a single time and approximately 5.3% taken by the ten largest. Material for sequencing was PBMCs or T cells enriched from blood (not recorded which). The receptors stem from a woman younger than 45 who had recovered from COVID-19.

The chain is built from TRBV7-9 and TRBJ2-6; 7 bases match TRBD1. CDR3 length equals 18 residues. With 5 bases clipped from V and 0 bases from J, the junction kept 10 bases outside the gene matches. Germline CDR1 and CDR2: SEHNR and FQNEAQ (reference sequence). Here the CDR3 reads CASSPKGDSPSGANVLTF. In DNA, the CDR3 is TGTGCCAGCAGCCCAAAGGGGGACAGCCCCTCTGGGGCCAACGTCCTGACTTTC.

The chain recombines TRBV7-2 with TRBJ2-3; TRBD2 matches at 13 bases. The V segment lost 5 bases and the J segment 0 bases; nucleotides outside the gene matches: 11. CDR1 is SGHTA, CDR2 FQGNSA, per germline. This CDR3 comprises 19 residues. CDR3 in amino acids: CASSPRLAGGGFSTDTQYF. CDR3 DNA: TGTGCCAGCAGCCCGCGACTAGCGGGGGGCGGATTTAGCACAGATACGCAGTATTTT.

CDR3: CASSTGQGKPSGYTF. The CDR3 DNA reads as TGTGCCAGCAGCACTGGACAGGGTAAACCCTCTGGCTACACCTTC. This chain links TRBV27 with TRBJ1-2; 8 nucleotides line up with TRBD1. Germline CDR1 MNHEY, CDR2 SMNVEV (reference sequence). This CDR3 has 15 amino acids. J lost 7 bases, V lost 6 bases, and 13 bases had no gene match.

This clone was seen a single time. CDR3 region: CASSSDRRNYGYTF. DNA of the CDR3: TGTGCCAGCAGCTCCGACAGGCGTAACTATGGCTACACCTTC. The gene calls are TRBV5-4 and TRBJ1-2, with D maybe TRBD1 (6 bases). Per germline, CDR1 SGHNT and CDR2 YYREEE (reference sequence). Between the trimmed V and J ends, which lost 3 bases and 1 base, there was a span of 10 bases. This CDR3 comprises 14 residues.

V gene TRBV14 combines with J gene TRBJ2-1; D is unresolved. CDR1 is SGHDN, CDR2 FVKESK, per germline. Deletions cut 5 bases from V and 4 bases from J, with 9 bases between. There are 13 residues in the CDR3. The CDR3 DNA sequence: TGTGCCAGCAGCTCACGACTTTACAATGAGCAGTTCTTC. Its protein is CASSSRLYNEQFF.

The rearrangement uses TRBV7-2 and TRBJ2-5; 7 bases fit TRBD1. There are 15 residues in the CDR3. The V gene's germline CDR1 is SGHTA and CDR2 FQGNSA. V shed 5 bases, J shed 5 bases, and the junction held 11 bases outside the gene matches. This CDR3 reads CASSHVTGWKETQYF. The CDR3 DNA reads TGTGCCAGCAGCCACGTGACAGGGTGGAAGGAGACCCAGTACTTC.

V is TRBV6-5 and J is TRBJ2-7; 7 nucleotides align to TRBD1. Germline V gives CDR1 MNHEY, CDR2 SVGAGI. J was trimmed by 1 base and V by 2 bases; bases with no gene match: 8. The CDR3 has 16 residues. The CDR3, as DNA: TGTGCCAGCAGTTACCGTACCCCCAGGGGGTCCTACGAGCAGTACTTC. Amino acid sequence: CASSYRTPRGSYEQYF.

This clone has just one count. The rearrangement uses TRBV6-6 and TRBJ2-7, with unresolved D. This CDR3 is 17 amino acids long. Per the germline V gene, CDR1 is MNHNY and CDR2 is SVGAGI (reference sequence). Trimming cost V 5 bases and J 2 bases, with 22 bases left between them. CDR3 in amino acids: CASSPLKASTLTYEQYF. The CDR3 DNA follows: TGTGCCAGCAGTCCACTAAAGGCCTCTACACTAACCTACGAGCAGTACTTC.

V is TRBV4-3 and J is TRBJ1-6, with 8 nucleotides matching TRBD1. The germline V gene has CDR1 LGHNA and CDR2 YSLEER. V lost 1 base and J lost 9; bases outside the gene matches: 5. The CDR3 covers 15 residues. The CDR3 sequence is CASSQAGRGRSPLHF. CDR3 in DNA: TGCGCCAGCAGCCAAGCTGGCAGGGGGCGTTCACCCCTCCACTTT.

The chain carries TRBV7-8 and TRBJ1-1, with TRBD1 matching over 7 bases. The CDR3 is 14 amino acids. The V gene's germline CDR1 is SGHVS and CDR2 FQNEAQ. The V and J ends lost 3 bases and 5 bases, in that order; junction bases with no gene match: 6. The CDR3 spells CASSFEGAHTEAFF. The CDR3 bases are TGTGCCAGCAGCTTTGAGGGGGCGCATACTGAAGCTTTCTTT. The full variable domain, completed using reference TRBV7-8 and TRBJ1-1, is GAGVSQSPRYKVAKRGQDVALRCDPISGHVSLFWYQQALGQGPEFLTYFQNEAQLDKSGLPSDRFFAERPEGSVSTLKIQRTQQEDSAVYLCASSFEGAHTEAFFGQGTRLTVV.

This clone was found once. The gene calls are TRBV2 and TRBJ1-1; no reliable D call. The CDR3 has 14 amino acids. The V end lost 3 bases, the J end lost 5 bases, and 13 bases lay between the germline ends. Germline CDR1 SNHLY, CDR2 FYNNEI. The CDR3 spells CASSDRPGGTEAFF. In nucleotides, the CDR3 is TGTGCCAGCAGTGACAGGCCAGGCGGGACTGAAGCTTTCTTT.

The chain recombines TRBV29-1 with TRBJ1-1; no reliable D call. Germline V gene sequence: CDR1 SQVTM, CDR2 ANQGSEA. V was trimmed by 4 bases and J by 4 bases, leaving 13 bases between them. The CDR3 runs 13 residues. In DNA form, the CDR3 reads TGCAGCGTTGTCGACCCGGAGAGCACTGAAGCTTTCTTT. Its translation is CSVVDPESTEAFF.

The genes are TRBV5-1 and TRBJ1-1, with a possible D match to TRBD1 (5 bases). There are 15 residues in the CDR3. Trimming took off 3 bases at V and 0 bases at J, with 12 bases between the two ends. Germline loops: CDR1 SGHRS, CDR2 YFSETQ. CDR3 nucleotide sequence: TGCGCCAGCAGCTACGGGACTCAGATGAACACTGAAGCTTTCTTT. Its translation is CASSYGTQMNTEAFF.

V gene TRBV29-1 combines with J gene TRBJ2-7, with D perhaps matching TRBD2 (7 bases). V was pared by 5 bases and J by 6 bases, with 14 bases between. This CDR3 has 12 amino acids. CDR1 and CDR2 from the germline V gene are SQVTM and ANQGSEA. The CDR3 is CSVSEGGPEQYF. CDR3 nucleotide sequence: TGCAGCGTTTCGGAGGGGGGGCCCGAGCAGTACTTC.

This chain uses TRBV4-1 with TRBJ2-5; a possible D gene is TRBD1 (6 bases). The ends were cut back, 1 base at V and 1 base at J, with 10 bases in the middle. This CDR3 has 15 amino acids. Germline V gene lookup returns CDR1 MGHRA and CDR2 YSYEKL. CDR3 in DNA: TGCGCCAGCAGCCAAGGGTACAGGGTCCAAGAGACCCAGTACTTC. Protein sequence: CASSQGYRVQETQYF.

This clone was counted once. This sequence joins TRBV3-1 (or the pseudogene TRBV3-2) and TRBJ2-1; TRBD2 agrees at 10 bases. With V trimmed by 1 base and J by 10 bases, 7 bases remained unmatched. This CDR3 spans 15 amino acids. Germline lookup yields CDR1 LGHDT and CDR2 YNNKEL (reference sequence). CDR3 loop: CASSQGLAGGGEQFF. The CDR3, as DNA: TGTGCCAGCAGCCAAGGATTAGCGGGGGGTGGGGAGCAGTTCTTC.

The chain couples TRBV2 to TRBJ2-7, with 10 nucleotides matching TRBD1. CDR1 and CDR2 (germline): SNHLY, FYNNEI. V shed 5 bases, J shed 4 bases, and the junction held 5 bases outside the gene matches. The CDR3 consists of 14 residues. CDR3 loop: CASSTRQGAYEQYF. The CDR3 nucleotides read TGTGCCAGCAGTACACGACAGGGGGCTTACGAGCAGTACTTC.

The V and J genes are TRBV13 and TRBJ2-5; D possibly corresponds to TRBD1 (5 bases). This CDR3 is built from 13 residues. Trimming shortened V by 5 bases and J by 2 bases, and 9 bases separated the two germline ends. CDR1 and CDR2 from the germline V gene are PRHDT and FYEKMQ (reference sequence). Here the CDR3 reads CASSPRVQETQYF. The CDR3 coding sequence is TGTGCCAGCAGCCCCAGGGTTCAAGAGACCCAGTACTTC.

The V and J genes are TRBV11-2 and TRBJ2-1, with 10 bases fitting TRBD2. CDR1 and CDR2 from the germline V gene are SGHAT and FQNNGV. The length of the CDR3 is 14 residues. J was trimmed by 6 bases and V by 5 bases; bases with no gene match: 4. The DNA of the CDR3 is TGTGCCAGCAGCGGACTAGCGGTAGTCAATGAGCAGTTCTTC. This translates into CASSGLAVVNEQFF.